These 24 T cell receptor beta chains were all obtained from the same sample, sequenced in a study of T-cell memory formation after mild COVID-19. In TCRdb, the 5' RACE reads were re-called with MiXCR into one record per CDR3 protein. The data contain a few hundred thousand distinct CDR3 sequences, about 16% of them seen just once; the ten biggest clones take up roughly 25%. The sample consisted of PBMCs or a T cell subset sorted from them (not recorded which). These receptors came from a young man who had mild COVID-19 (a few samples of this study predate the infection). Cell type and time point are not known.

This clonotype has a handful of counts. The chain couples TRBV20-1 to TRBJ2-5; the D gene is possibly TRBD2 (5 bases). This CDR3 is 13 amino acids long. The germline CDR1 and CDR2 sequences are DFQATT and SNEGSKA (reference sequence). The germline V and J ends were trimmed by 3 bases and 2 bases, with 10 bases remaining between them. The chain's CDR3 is CSASERRQETQYF. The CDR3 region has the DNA TGCAGTGCTAGTGAGCGGAGACAAGAGACCCAGTACTTC.

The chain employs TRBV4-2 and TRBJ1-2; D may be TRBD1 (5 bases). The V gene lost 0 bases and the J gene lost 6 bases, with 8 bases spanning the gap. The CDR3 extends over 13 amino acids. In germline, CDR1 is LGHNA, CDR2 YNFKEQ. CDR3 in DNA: TGTGCCAGCAGCCAAGAGGGGGGGGATGGCTACACCTTC. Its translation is CASSQEGGDGYTF.

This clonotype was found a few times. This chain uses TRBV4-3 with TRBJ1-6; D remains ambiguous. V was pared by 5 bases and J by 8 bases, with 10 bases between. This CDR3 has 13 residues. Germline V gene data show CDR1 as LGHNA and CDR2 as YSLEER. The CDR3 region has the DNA TGCGCCAGCAGCACTTACAGCGATTCACCCCTCCACTTT. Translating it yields CASSTYSDSPLHF.

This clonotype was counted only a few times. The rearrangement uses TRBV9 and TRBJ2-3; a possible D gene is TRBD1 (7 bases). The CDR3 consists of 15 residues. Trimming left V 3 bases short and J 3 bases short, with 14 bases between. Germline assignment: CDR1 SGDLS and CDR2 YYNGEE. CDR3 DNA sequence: TGTGCCAGCAGCGCAGGGGGGTACACTACAGATACGCAGTATTTT. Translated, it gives CASSAGGYTTDTQYF.

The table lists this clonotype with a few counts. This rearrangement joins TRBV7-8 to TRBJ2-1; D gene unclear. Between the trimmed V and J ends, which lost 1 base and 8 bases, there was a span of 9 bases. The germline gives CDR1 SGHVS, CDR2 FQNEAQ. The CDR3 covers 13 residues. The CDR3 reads CASSLGPLDEQFF. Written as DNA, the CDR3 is TGTGCCAGCAGCTTAGGCCCCTTGGATGAGCAGTTCTTC.

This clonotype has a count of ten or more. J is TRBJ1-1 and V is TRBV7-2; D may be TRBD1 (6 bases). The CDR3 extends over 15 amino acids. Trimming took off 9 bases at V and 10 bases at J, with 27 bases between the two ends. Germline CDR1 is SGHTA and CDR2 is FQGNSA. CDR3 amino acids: CASTFEGGGHRAAFF. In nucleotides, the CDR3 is TGTGCCAGTACGTTCGAGGGAGGGGGACATAGGGCAGCTTTCTTT.

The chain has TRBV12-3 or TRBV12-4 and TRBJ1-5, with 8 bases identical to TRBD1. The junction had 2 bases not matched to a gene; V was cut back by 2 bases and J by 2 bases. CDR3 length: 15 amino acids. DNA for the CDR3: TGTGCCAGCAGTTTACTGGGACAGGGCAATCAGCCCCAGCATTTT. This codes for CASSLLGQGNQPQHF.

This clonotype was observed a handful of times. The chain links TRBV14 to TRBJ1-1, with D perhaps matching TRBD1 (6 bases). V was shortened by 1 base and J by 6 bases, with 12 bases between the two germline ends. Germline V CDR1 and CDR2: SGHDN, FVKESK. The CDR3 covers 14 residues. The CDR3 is CASSQVGRGAEAFF. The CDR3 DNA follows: TGTGCCAGCAGCCAAGTGGGCAGGGGCGCTGAAGCTTTCTTT.

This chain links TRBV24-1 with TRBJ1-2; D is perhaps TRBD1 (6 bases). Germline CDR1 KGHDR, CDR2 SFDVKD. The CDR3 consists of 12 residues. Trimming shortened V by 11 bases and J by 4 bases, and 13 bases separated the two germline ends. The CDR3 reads CAIGGGPYGYTF. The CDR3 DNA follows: TGTGCCATCGGGGGGGGCCCCTATGGCTACACCTTC.

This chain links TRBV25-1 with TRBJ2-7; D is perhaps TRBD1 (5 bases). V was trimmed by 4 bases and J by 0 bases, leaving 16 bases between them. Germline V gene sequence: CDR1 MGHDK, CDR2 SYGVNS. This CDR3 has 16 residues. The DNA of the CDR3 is TGTGCCAGCAGTGGGGGCTCTAGGTACTACTCCTACGAGCAGTACTTC. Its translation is CASSGGSRYYSYEQYF.

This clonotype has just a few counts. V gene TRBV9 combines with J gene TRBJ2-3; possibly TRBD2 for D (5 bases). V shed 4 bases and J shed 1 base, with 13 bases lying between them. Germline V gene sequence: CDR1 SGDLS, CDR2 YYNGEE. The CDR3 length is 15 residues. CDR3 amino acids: CASSLRLSGTDTQYF. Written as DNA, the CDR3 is TGTGCCAGCAGCTTACGACTATCGGGCACAGATACGCAGTATTTT.

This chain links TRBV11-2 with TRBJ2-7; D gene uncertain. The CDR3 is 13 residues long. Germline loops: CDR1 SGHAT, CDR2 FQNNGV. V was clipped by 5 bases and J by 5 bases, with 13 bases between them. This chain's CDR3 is CASSQQGIHEQYF. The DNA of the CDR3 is TGTGCCAGCAGCCAGCAAGGGATCCACGAGCAGTACTTC.

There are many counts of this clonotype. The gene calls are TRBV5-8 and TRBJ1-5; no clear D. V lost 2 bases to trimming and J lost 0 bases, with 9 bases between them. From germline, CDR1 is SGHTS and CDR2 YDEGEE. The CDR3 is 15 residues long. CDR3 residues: CASSFEGYSNQPQHF. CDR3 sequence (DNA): TGTGCCAGCAGCTTCGAGGGCTATAGCAATCAGCCCCAGCATTTT.

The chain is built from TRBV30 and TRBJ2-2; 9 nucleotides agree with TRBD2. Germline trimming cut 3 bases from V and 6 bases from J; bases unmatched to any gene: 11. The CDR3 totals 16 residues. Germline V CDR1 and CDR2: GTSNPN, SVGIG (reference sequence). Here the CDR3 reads CAWRPGWGLASGELFF. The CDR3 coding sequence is TGTGCCTGGAGGCCCGGTTGGGGACTAGCCTCCGGGGAGCTGTTTTTT. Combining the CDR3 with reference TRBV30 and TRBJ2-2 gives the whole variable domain SQTIHQWPATLVQPVGSPLSLECTVEGTSNPNLYWYRQAAGRGLQLLFYSVGIGQISSEVPQNLSASRPQDRQFILSSKKLLLSDSGFYLCAWRPGWGLASGELFFGEGSRLTVL.

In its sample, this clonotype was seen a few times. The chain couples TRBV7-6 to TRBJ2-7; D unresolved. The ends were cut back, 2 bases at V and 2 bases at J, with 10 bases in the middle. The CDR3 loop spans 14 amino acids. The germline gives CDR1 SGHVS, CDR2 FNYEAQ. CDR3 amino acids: CASSLLGRPYEQYF. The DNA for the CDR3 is TGTGCCAGCAGCTTACTCGGTCGGCCCTACGAGCAGTACTTC.

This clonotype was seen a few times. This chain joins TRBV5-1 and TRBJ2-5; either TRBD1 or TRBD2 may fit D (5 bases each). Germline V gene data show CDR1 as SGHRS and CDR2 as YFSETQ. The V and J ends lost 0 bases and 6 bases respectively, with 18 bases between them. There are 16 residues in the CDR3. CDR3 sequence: CASSLEFSGAAQTQYF. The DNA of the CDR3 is TGCGCCAGCAGCTTGGAATTCTCCGGGGCGGCACAGACCCAGTACTTC.

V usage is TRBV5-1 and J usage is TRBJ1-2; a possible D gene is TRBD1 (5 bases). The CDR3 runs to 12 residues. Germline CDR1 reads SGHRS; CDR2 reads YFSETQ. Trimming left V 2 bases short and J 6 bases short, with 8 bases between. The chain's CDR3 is CASSFGADGYTF. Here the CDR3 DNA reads TGCGCCAGCAGCTTCGGGGCTGATGGCTACACCTTC.

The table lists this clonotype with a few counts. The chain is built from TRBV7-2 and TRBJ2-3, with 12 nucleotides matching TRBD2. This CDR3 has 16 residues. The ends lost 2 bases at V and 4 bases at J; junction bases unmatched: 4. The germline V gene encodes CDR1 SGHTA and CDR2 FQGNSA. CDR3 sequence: CASSLTSGGYADTQYF. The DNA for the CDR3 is TGTGCCAGCAGCTTAACTAGCGGGGGGTATGCAGATACGCAGTATTTT.

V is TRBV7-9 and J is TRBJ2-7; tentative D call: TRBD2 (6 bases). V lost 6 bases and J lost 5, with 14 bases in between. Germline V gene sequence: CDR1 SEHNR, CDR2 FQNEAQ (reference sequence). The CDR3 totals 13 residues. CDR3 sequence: CASSHSTRNEQYV. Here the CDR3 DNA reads TGTGCCAGCAGTCATTCGACTAGGAACGAGCAGTACGTC.

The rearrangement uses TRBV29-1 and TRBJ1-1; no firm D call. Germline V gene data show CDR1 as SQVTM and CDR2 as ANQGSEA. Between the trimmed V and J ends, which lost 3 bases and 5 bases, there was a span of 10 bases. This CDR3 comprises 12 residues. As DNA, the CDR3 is TGCAGCGTTGATTTCGGGAGTACTGAAGCTTTCTTT. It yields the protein CSVDFGSTEAFF.

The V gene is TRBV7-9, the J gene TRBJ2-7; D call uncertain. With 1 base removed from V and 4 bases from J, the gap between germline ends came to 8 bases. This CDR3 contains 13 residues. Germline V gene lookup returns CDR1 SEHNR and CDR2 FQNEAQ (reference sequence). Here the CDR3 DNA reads TGTGCCAGCAGCTTAGGCTTGGGATACGAGCAGTACGTC. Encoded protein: CASSLGLGYEQYV.

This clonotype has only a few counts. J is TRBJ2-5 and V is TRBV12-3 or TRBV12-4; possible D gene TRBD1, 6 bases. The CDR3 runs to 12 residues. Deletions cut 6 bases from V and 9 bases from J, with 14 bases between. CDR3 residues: CASSLTGRAQYF. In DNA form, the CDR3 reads TGTGCCAGCAGCTTGACAGGTCGGGCCCAGTACTTC.

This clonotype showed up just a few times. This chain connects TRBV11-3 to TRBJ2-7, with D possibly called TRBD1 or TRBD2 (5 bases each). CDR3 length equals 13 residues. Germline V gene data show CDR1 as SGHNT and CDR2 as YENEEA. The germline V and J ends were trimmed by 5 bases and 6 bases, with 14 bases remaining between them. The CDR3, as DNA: TGTGCCAGCAGCCGGGACCGCTTGTCCGAGCAGTACTTC. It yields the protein CASSRDRLSEQYF.

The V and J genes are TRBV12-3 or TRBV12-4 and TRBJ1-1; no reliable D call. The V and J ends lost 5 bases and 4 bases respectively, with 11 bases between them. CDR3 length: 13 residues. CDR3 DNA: TGTGCCAGCAGTGCCAGACGAACCACTGAAGCTTTCTTT. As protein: CASSARRTTEAFF.